The TCR beta chain described here comes from a study of HIV-infected children after antiretroviral therapy interruption. With respect to this clonotype: Its antigen is unidentified.

Whole-study findings and limits: Minor non-naive CD45RA+ populations, like EMRA or stem memory, might contaminate naive sorts.

Treatment: PENTA 11 planned treatment interruption arm or continuous ART arm. The CDR3 is made up of 16 amino acids. Deletions cut 1 base from V and 1 base from J, with 15 bases between. In germline, CDR1 is SGHRS, CDR2 YFSETQ. A 3' RACE protocol on RNA, with unique molecular identifiers, produced the TCR library. From the 3' RACE reads, TCRdb called clonotypes with MiXCR, one entry per CDR3 protein. The sample carries about 89,000 distinct CDR3 sequences, about 7.2% recorded once. The specimen comprised CD45RA+ CD4+ T cells from PBMCs, pooled from several time points, sampled from a donor given antiretroviral therapy, either interrupted or continuous. The subset: naive CD4+ CD45RA+ CD45RO- T cells. The genes are TRBV5-1 and TRBJ2-7, with D possibly being TRBD1 (6 bases). This TCR was recovered from a pool of human donors with HIV. CDR3 loop: CASSLNREIRSYEQYF. In nucleotides, the CDR3 is TGCGCCAGCAGCTTGAACAGGGAAATCAGGTCCTACGAGCAGTACTTC. The variable domain in full, completed from reference TRBV5-1 and TRBJ2-7, reads KAGVTQTPRYLIKTRGQQVTLSCSPISGHRSVSWYQQTPGQGLQFLFEYFSETQRNKGNFPGRFSGRQFSNSRSEMNVSTLELGDSALYLCASSLNREIRSYEQYFGPGTRLTVT.